The rows below give T cell receptor beta chains drawn from one sample of a study of PD-1 blockade in classical Hodgkin lymphoma. Clones were sequenced by immunoSEQ multiplex PCR, and TCRdb holds only the in-frame ones, with some missing. The table has tens of thousands of clones, 80% to 90% seen once. Source: peripheral blood mononuclear cells (PBMCs), taken at baseline. The receptor source for this set is a human donor with classical Hodgkin lymphoma. Both conserved end residues are part of each CDR3. The D gene is left open where the match is weak. Size values are once, few and many counts, or a class for expanded clones, and some rows have none.

abundance,d_gene,j_gene,v_gene,CDR3nt,CDR3aa
-,-,TRBJ2-2,TRBV5-1,TGCGCCAGCAGCTTGGACCACGAGGCCGGGGAGCTGTTTTTT,CASSLDHEAGELFF
-,-,TRBJ1-3,TRBV30,TGTGCCTGGAGTGTACTACAAGGAAACACCATATATTTT,CAWSVLQGNTIYF
-,-,TRBJ1-2,TRBV10-2,TGCGCCAGCAGTGAGAATTCGTTAGATGGCTACACCTTC,CASSENSLDGYTF
-,-,TRBJ1-2,TRBV9,TGTGCCAGCAGCGGGACGGACAGCTATGGCTACACCTTC,CASSGTDSYGYTF
-,-,TRBJ2-3,TRBV7-6,TGTGCCAGCAGCTTAGTGACCACAGATACGCAGTATTTT,CASSLVTTDTQYF
-,-,TRBJ1-1,TRBV13,TGTGCCAGCAGCTCAGACTCCGATGAGGACACTGAAGCTTTCTTT,CASSSDSDEDTEAFF
-,TRBD2,TRBJ2-1,TRBV11-3,TGTGCCAGCAGCTTGGCAGCGGGGGGGGTCGACAATGAGCAGTTCTTC,CASSLAAGGVDNEQFF
few,TRBD2,TRBJ2-1,TRBV12-5,TGTGCTAGTGGCTCTACTAGCGGGGGGTCTAATGAGCAGTTCTTC,CASGSTSGGSNEQFF
-,-,TRBJ2-6,TRBV30,TGTGCCTGGAGTTCTGTTACCGGGAGGAATACAGGGTCTGGGGCCAACGTCCTGACTTTC,CAWSSVTGRNTGSGANVLTF
once,-,TRBJ1-5,TRBV27,TGTGCCAGCAGTTTTCAGCGGGATCAGCCCCAGCATTTT,CASSFQRDQPQHF
-,-,TRBJ1-2,TRBV7-3,TGTGCCAGCAGCCCTAAAGGGGGTCACGGTGTTGGCTACACCTTC,CASSPKGGHGVGYTF
-,TRBD1,TRBJ1-5,TRBV30,TGTGCCTGGAGTGTACAGGGGTTGGGCAATCAGCCCCAGCATTTT,CAWSVQGLGNQPQHF
-,TRBD1,TRBJ1-5,TRBV11-2,TGTGCCAGCAGCCCCGGGACAGGGAAAAATCAGCCCCAGCATTTT,CASSPGTGKNQPQHF
-,-,TRBJ1-3,TRBV6-1,TGTGCCAGCTCCCGTTTGAGCTCTGGAAACACCATATATTTT,CASSRLSSGNTIYF
-,TRBD1,TRBJ2-3,TRBV2,TGTGCCAGCAGTGAAGGAGGGGGCGGCACAGATACGCAGTATTTT,CASSEGGGGTDTQYF
-,TRBD1,TRBJ1-2,TRBV6-1,TGTGCCAGCAGAGGGGGCGGCTGGGGCTACACCTTC,CASRGGGWGYTF
few,-,TRBJ1-1,TRBV18,TGTGCCAGCTCAACGGAGGCGAACACTGAAGCTTTCTTT,CASSTEANTEAFF
-,TRBD1,TRBJ2-7,TRBV7-2,TGTGCCAGCAGCCAGACAGGGGGCCCCTACGAGCAGTACTTC,CASSQTGGPYEQYF
-,-,TRBJ1-3,TRBV25-1,TGTGCCAGCGATCTTACATGGGGCTCTAGAAACACCATATATTTT,CASDLTWGSRNTIYF
-,TRBD1,TRBJ1-4,TRBV30,TGTGCCACGGACAGGGTTGGGGAAAAACTGTTTTTT,CATDRVGEKLFF
-,-,TRBJ1-1,TRBV5-1,TGCGCCAGCAGCTTGATGCAGCTGAACACTGAAGCTTTCTTT,CASSLMQLNTEAFF
-,-,TRBJ2-2,TRBV6-5,TGTGCCAGCAGTTACGGGCTGAACGGGGAGCTGTTTTTT,CASSYGLNGELFF
-,TRBD2,TRBJ2-7,TRBV5-5,TGTGCCAGCAGCCCTAGCGGGGGGGCCTACGAGCAGTACTTC,CASSPSGGAYEQYF
-,-,TRBJ1-3,TRBV9,TGTGCCAGCAGCGTAGAGCTACAGTTAGGAAACACCATATATTTT,CASSVELQLGNTIYF
-,-,TRBJ1-2,TRBV6-5,TGTGCCAGCGGAAACAGTAACTATGGCTACACCTTC,CASGNSNYGYTF
-,-,TRBJ1-2,TRBV6-5,TGTGCCAGCAGTTACAGGTCAGGCTATGGCTACACCTTC,CASSYRSGYGYTF
-,TRBD2,TRBJ2-7,TRBV10-2,TGCGCCAGCACCCTCGGCGGGGGATCCTACGAGCAGTACTTC,CASTLGGGSYEQYF
-,TRBD1,TRBJ1-1,TRBV13,TGTGCCAGCAGCGCGGACAGGGAACGGGCTGAAGCTTTCTTT,CASSADRERAEAFF
-,-,TRBJ1-5,TRBV6-1,TGTGCCAGCAGTGAAGACAGGGCTAGGAGTCAGCCCCAGCATTTT,CASSEDRARSQPQHF
-,-,TRBJ2-5,TRBV5-6,TGTGCCAGCAGTTACCGACAGAAAGAGACCCAGTACTTC,CASSYRQKETQYF
-,-,TRBJ1-5,TRBV30,TGTGCCTGGGGACTTTTGAGCAATCAGCCCCAGCATTTT,CAWGLLSNQPQHF
-,TRBD1,TRBJ2-3,TRBV11-2,TGTGCCAGCAGCTTAAGGCGTACGGGACAGCGAGCATGGGATACGCAGTATTTT,CASSLRRTGQRAWDTQYF
-,-,TRBJ1-6,TRBV10-1,TGCGCCAGCAGTGAGTCGTTGGTTTCACCCCTCCACTTT,CASSESLVSPLHF
once,-,TRBJ2-5,TRBV30,TGTGCCTGGAGTTTGGGGTCGGAGACCCAGTACTTC,CAWSLGSETQYF
-,-,TRBJ2-1,TRBV28,TGTGCCAGCAGTTTAAACAGGGTAGGGGAAGACAATGAGCAGTTCTTC,CASSLNRVGEDNEQFF
-,-,TRBJ2-7,TRBV7-8,TGTGCCAGCAGCCCTAGGGCGGTCGAGCAGTACTTC,CASSPRAVEQYF
-,-,TRBJ2-3,TRBV5-1,TGCGCCAGCAGCTTGGAAGGGGTCATCACAGATACGCAGTATTTT,CASSLEGVITDTQYF
-,-,TRBJ1-5,TRBV9,TGTGCCAGCAGCGTAGGGGAGGGGGACAGCAATCAGCCCCAGCATTTT,CASSVGEGDSNQPQHF
-,TRBD1,TRBJ1-5,TRBV6-1,TGTGCCAGCAGTGAAGGGGACAGGGGTAGCAATCAGCCCCAGCATTTT,CASSEGDRGSNQPQHF
-,TRBD2,TRBJ2-1,TRBV19,TGTGCCAGTAGTACCAAAAGGCTAGCGGGCGTCAACAATGAGCAGTTCTTC,CASSTKRLAGVNNEQFF
-,TRBD1,TRBJ2-1,TRBV2,TGTGCCAGCAGTGTTCCCAGGACAGGTCTCAATGAGCAGTTCTTC,CASSVPRTGLNEQFF
-,-,TRBJ1-1,TRBV28,TGTGCCAGCAGTTTACCGACAGTCTTATGGGTGAACACTGAAGCTTTCTTT,CASSLPTVLWVNTEAFF
-,-,TRBJ1-2,TRBV7-9,TGTGCCAGCAGCTTAGCATCCAGGGAGGGTGGCTACACCTTC,CASSLASREGGYTF
-,-,TRBJ1-2,TRBV13,TGTGCCAGCATCCGTCTGGCGGGGGCAGCTATCAACTATGGCTACACCTTC,CASIRLAGAAINYGYTF
-,TRBD1,TRBJ2-6,TRBV6-4,TGTGCCAGCAGTACAGGGGGCTCCAACGTCCTGACTTTC,CASSTGGSNVLTF
-,-,TRBJ1-1,TRBV29-1,TGCGTGGGGTTTTTGAACACTGAAGCTTTCTTT,CVGFLNTEAFF
-,-,TRBJ2-3,TRBV7-9,TGTGCCAGCAGTACCTTGAGGGATACGCAGTATTTT,CASSTLRDTQYF
-,-,TRBJ1-6,TRBV10-3,TGTGCCACCTCACAGGAAGGTAATTCACCCCTCCACTTT,CATSQEGNSPLHF
-,-,TRBJ2-2,TRBV9,TGTGCCAGCAGCGCAGGGGTGGTGGGGGAGCTGTTTTTT,CASSAGVVGELFF
-,TRBD1,TRBJ2-7,TRBV7-9,TGTGCCAGCAGCACACCGGGACAGCACCTCTACGAGCAGTACTTC,CASSTPGQHLYEQYF
-,-,TRBJ2-2,TRBV2,TGTGCCAGCAGTGAAGCGCGGGGCGGGGCAAACACCGGGGAGCTGTTTTTT,CASSEARGGANTGELFF
-,-,TRBJ1-5,TRBV5-5,TGTGCCAGCAGCCGATCAACAGGGTTGGATCAGCCCCAGCATTTT,CASSRSTGLDQPQHF